These T cell receptor beta chains were read from a single sample in a study of OX40 agonist ivuxolimab in advanced cancers. Measured with immunoSEQ multiplex PCR; TCRdb has only the in-frame clones, and not every one. The sample yields 53,000 or so clones, more than 85% seen once. The sequencing here drew on CD4+ or CD8+ T cells sorted from blood, taken in a trial of the OX40 agonist ivuxolimab. These receptors were collected from an adult with an advanced solid tumor such as melanoma, head and neck, liver or kidney cancer. CDR3s include the opening cysteine and the closing phenylalanine or tryptophan. The D gene is left open where the match is weak.

-	TRBV11-2	TRBJ2-4	CASSFPLAGRRDHIQYF
-	TRBV10-2	TRBJ2-1	CATEWRARDTNEQFF
-	TRBV9	TRBJ2-2	CASSVSGTGFAGELFF
-	TRBV27	TRBJ2-2	CASSLLWASEPGPGELFF
-	TRBV7-2	TRBJ2-7	CASSFSGKAYEQYF
TRBD2	TRBV19	TRBJ2-1	CASSPQRENLMADEQFF
-	TRBV11-2	TRBJ2-3	CASSLLSGTDTQYF
TRBD1	TRBV6-1	TRBJ1-5	CATIDREGQPQHF
TRBD1	TRBV6-5	TRBJ1-2	CASTGTGGAGGYTF
TRBD2	TRBV5-4	TRBJ2-7	CASSSPVAGDYEQYF
TRBD1	TRBV5-1	TRBJ2-3	CASFPSDRGWTDTQYF
-	TRBV4-3	TRBJ2-7	CASSQDAGYEQYF
-	TRBV4-1	TRBJ1-2	CASSQEGGTGNGYTF
-	TRBV11-3	TRBJ2-3	CASSAETADTQYF
-	TRBV11-2	TRBJ2-7	CASSPTWTQSSYEQYF
-	TRBV27	TRBJ1-6	CASSSVQVRWGSPLHF
-	TRBV11-2	TRBJ2-1	CASSAYYEQFF
TRBD1	TRBV28	TRBJ2-5	CASSLFGTGLETQYF
TRBD2	TRBV7-9	TRBJ2-7	CASSLLGAGEYEQYF
TRBD1	TRBV6-5	TRBJ1-2	CASSYTGQAFDYGYTF
-	TRBV25-1	TRBJ2-5	CASSDSGNSQETQYF
TRBD2	TRBV28	TRBJ2-7	CASSLLLAGVLDEQYF
-	TRBV5-6	TRBJ2-7	CASSSVLFLYEQYF
TRBD1	TRBV4-3	TRBJ2-1	CASSPLAGQAYNEQFF